This entry features one TCR beta chain sequence. Antigen unknown. The data stem from a study of cytomegalovirus exposure and HLA in healthy donors. Regarding the study as a whole: As a later analysis showed, a missense DCLRE1C variant was linked to trimming of TCR beta V- and J-genes.

PCR primers comprised 60 Vbeta and 13 Jbeta primers. Clones were sequenced by immunoSEQ multiplex PCR, and TCRdb holds only the in-frame ones, with some missing. Of over 150,000 clones in the sample, 70% to 80% were seen once. Looked up from germline, CDR1 is GTSNPN and CDR2 is SVGIG (reference sequence). J gave up 3 bases and V 7 bases, and 3 bases lay outside the gene matches. This CDR3 contains 16 residues. The sample was PBMCs. This clonotype originated in a woman aged 60 to 75 in good health and CMV-seropositive. V is TRBV30 and J is TRBJ2-6; 16 positions agree with TRBD2. The CDR3 is CASGLAGGFGANVLTF. DNA for the CDR3: TGTGCCTCGGGACTAGCGGGAGGGTTTGGGGCCAACGTCCTGACTTTC.